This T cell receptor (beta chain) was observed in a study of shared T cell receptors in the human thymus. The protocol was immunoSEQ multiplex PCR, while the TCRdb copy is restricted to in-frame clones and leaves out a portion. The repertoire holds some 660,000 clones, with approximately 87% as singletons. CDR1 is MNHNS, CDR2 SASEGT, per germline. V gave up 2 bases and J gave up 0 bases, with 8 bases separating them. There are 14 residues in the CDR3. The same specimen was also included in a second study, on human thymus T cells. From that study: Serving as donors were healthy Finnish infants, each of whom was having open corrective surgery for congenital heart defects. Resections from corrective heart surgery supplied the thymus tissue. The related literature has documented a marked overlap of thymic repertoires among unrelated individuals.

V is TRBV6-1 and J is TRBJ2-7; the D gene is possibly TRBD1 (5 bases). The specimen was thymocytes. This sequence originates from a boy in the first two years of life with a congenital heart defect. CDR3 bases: TGTGCCAGCAGTGAAAGACAGTTCTCCTACGAGCAGTACTTC. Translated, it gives CASSERQFSYEQYF.